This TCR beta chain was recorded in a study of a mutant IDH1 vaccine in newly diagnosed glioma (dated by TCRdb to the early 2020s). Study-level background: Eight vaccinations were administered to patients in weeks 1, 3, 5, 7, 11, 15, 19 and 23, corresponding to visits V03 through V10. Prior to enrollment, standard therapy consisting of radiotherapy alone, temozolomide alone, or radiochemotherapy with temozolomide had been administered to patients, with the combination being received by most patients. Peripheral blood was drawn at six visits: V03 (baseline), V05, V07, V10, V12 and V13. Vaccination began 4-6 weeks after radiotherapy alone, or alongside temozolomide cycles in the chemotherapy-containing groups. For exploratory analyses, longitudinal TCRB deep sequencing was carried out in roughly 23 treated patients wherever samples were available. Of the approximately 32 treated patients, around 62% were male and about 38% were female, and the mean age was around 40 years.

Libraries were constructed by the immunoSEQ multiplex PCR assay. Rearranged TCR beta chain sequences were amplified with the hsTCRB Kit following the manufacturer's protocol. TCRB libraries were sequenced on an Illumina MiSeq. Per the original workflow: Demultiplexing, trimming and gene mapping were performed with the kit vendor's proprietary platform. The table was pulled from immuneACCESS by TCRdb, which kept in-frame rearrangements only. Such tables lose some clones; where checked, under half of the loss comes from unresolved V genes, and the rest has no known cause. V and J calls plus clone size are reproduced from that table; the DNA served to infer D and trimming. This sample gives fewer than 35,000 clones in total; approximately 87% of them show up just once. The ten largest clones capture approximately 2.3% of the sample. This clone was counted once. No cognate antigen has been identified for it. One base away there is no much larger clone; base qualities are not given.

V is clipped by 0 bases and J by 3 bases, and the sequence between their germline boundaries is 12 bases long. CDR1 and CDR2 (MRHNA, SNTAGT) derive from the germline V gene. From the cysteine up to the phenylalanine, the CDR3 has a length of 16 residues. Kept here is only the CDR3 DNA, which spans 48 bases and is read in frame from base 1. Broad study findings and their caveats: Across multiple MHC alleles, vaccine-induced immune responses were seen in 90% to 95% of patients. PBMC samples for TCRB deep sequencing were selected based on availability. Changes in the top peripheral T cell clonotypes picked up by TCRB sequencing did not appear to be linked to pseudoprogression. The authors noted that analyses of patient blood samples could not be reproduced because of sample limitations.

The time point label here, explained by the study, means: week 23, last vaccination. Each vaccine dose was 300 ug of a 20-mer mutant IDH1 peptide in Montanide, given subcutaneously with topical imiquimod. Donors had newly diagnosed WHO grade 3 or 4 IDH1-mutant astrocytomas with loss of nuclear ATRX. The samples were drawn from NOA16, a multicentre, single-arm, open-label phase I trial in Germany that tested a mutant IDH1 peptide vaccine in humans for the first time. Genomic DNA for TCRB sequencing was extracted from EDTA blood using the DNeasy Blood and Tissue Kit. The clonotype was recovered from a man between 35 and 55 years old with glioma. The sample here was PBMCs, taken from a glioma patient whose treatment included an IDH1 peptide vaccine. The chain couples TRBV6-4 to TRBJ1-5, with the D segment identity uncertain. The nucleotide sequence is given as TGTGCCAGCAGTGACTCGGAGGGTGGAGACAATCAGCCCCAGCATTTT. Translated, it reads CASSDSEGGDNQPQHF.